The 26 T cell receptor beta chains reported below all come from one sample, sequenced in a study of T cells after yellow fever vaccination. Using its own MiXCR run on the 5' RACE reads, TCRdb lists one record per CDR3 protein. Found here are about 53,000 distinct CDR3 sequences, about 6.6% of them singletons; the top ten hold less than 45%. The sample was CD8+ T cells sorted from PBMCs, taken on the day of the first yellow fever vaccination. The receptors shown here come from a young man who received the YFV17D yellow fever vaccine.

The chain recombines TRBV6-5 with TRBJ2-1, with D tentatively TRBD2 (7 bases). This CDR3 has 15 residues. Germline lookup yields CDR1 MNHEY and CDR2 SVGAGI. Trimming stripped 0 bases from V and 6 bases from J, with 12 bases between. Written as DNA, the CDR3 is TGTGCCAGCAGTTACTCGACGAGGGGGGGCAATGAGCAGTTCTTC. It is translated as CASSYSTRGGNEQFF.

There are a few counts of this clonotype. The genes are TRBV4-1 and TRBJ1-2; TRBD1 aligns across 8 bases. The V gene end was trimmed by 4 bases and the J gene end by 0 bases; junction bases not matched to a gene: 1. CDR3 size: 14 residues. Germline CDR1 is MGHRA and CDR2 is YSYEKL. CDR3 amino acids: CASSRTGSNYGYTF. The CDR3 DNA follows: TGCGCCAGCAGCCGGACAGGGTCTAACTATGGCTACACCTTC.

The J gene is TRBJ2-1, the V gene TRBV9; perhaps TRBD1 as D (5 bases). The CDR3 covers 15 residues. Germline CDR1 is SGDLS and CDR2 is YYNGEE. Deletions cut 0 bases from V and 8 bases from J, with 15 bases between. The chain's CDR3 is CASSVVQGPADEQFF. The DNA for the CDR3 is TGTGCCAGCAGCGTAGTCCAGGGTCCCGCGGATGAGCAGTTCTTC.

The V gene is TRBV4-1, the J gene TRBJ2-5, with 7 bases lining up with TRBD1. The V gene end was trimmed by 2 bases and the J gene end by 5 bases; junction bases not matched to a gene: 11. CDR3 length equals 16 residues. Germline V gene sequence: CDR1 MGHRA, CDR2 YSYEKL. The CDR3 DNA reads as TGCGCCAGCAGCCAACTCAACAGGGGTGTTGAGGAGACCCAGTACTTC. Its translation is CASSQLNRGVEETQYF.

Concerning this clonotype itself: This clone may be a read error of a much larger clone one base away. This chain connects TRBV4-1 to TRBJ1-1; D gene unclear. In germline, CDR1 is MGHRA, CDR2 YSYEKL. V lost 1 base to trimming and J lost 4 bases, with 4 bases between them. CDR3 length: 12 amino acids. Here the CDR3 DNA reads TGCGCCAGCAGCCAAGGGGCCACTGAAGCTTTCTTT. Translated, it gives CASSQGATEAFF.

The chain couples TRBV28 to TRBJ2-3, with D possibly being TRBD1 or TRBD2 (5 bases each). CDR3 size: 15 residues. Germline loops: CDR1 MDHEN, CDR2 SYDVKM. With 3 bases removed from V and 0 bases from J, the gap between germline ends came to 10 bases. CDR3 amino acids: CASSLPGPSTDTQYF. For the CDR3, the DNA is TGTGCCAGCAGTTTGCCGGGGCCTAGCACAGATACGCAGTATTTT. Drawing the rest from reference TRBV28 and TRBJ2-3, the complete variable domain is DVKVTQSSRYLVKRTGEKVFLECVQDMDHENMFWYRQDPGLGLRLIYFSYDVKMKEKGDIPEGYSVSREKKERFSLILESASTNQTSMYLCASSLPGPSTDTQYFGPGTRLTVL.

At least ten counts were recorded for this clonotype. The chain uses TRBV29-1 and TRBJ1-2, with a possible D match to TRBD1 (6 bases). Germline loops: CDR1 SQVTM, CDR2 ANQGSEA. V gave up 3 bases and J gave up 6 bases, with 23 bases separating them. This CDR3 region has 16 residues. The CDR3 nucleotides are TGCAGCGTTGAGGGGTCAGGGGTATTGACTTACGATGGCTACACCTTC. Translated: CSVEGSGVLTYDGYTF.

This clonotype was observed at least ten times. This chain uses TRBV4-1 with TRBJ1-5, with D unresolved. This CDR3 region has 16 residues. Germline V lookup: CDR1 MGHRA, CDR2 YSYEKL. Trimming shortened V by 3 bases and J by 0 bases, and 12 bases separated the two germline ends. Here the CDR3 reads CASSQKTTTSNQPQHF. CDR3 bases: TGCGCCAGCAGCCAGAAGACAACGACTAGCAATCAGCCCCAGCATTTT.

This clonotype was seen ten or more times. V usage is TRBV10-3 and J usage is TRBJ2-6; tentative D call: TRBD1 (5 bases). The V end lost 0 bases, the J end lost 0 bases, and 9 bases lay between the germline ends. The germline V gene encodes CDR1 ENHRY and CDR2 SYGVKD. The CDR3 length is 17 residues. The CDR3 region is CAISESKGYSGANVLTF. As DNA, the CDR3 is TGTGCCATCAGTGAGTCGAAGGGGTACTCTGGGGCCAACGTCCTGACTTTC.

This clonotype was seen many times. This chain connects TRBV4-3 to TRBJ2-1; 16 positions agree with TRBD2. CDR3 size: 16 residues. Germline CDR1 is LGHNA and CDR2 is YSLEER. V dropped 3 bases and J dropped 8; count of bases not matched to a gene: 4. The CDR3 DNA reads as TGCGCCAGCAGCCAGGGACTAGCGGGGGGGTCCGATGAGCAGTTCTTC. This encodes CASSQGLAGGSDEQFF.

This clonotype occurred many times. This chain joins TRBV5-4 and TRBJ2-2; D gene ambiguous. The germline gives CDR1 SGHNT, CDR2 YYREEE (reference sequence). V lost 2 bases, J lost 8 bases, and 10 bases lay in between. CDR3 length: 13 residues. The CDR3 loop is CASSLGGGGELFF. In nucleotides, the CDR3 is TGTGCCAGCAGCTTAGGCGGTGGGGGGGAGCTGTTTTTT.

The V gene is TRBV5-4, the J gene TRBJ2-1, with D perhaps matching TRBD1 (5 bases). CDR1 is SGHNT, CDR2 YYREEE, per germline (reference sequence). The CDR3 has 15 residues. Trimming took off 2 bases at V and 2 bases at J, with 11 bases between the two ends. CDR3 coding DNA: TGTGCCAGCAGCTTCATACAGGCCACCTACAATGAGCAGTTCTTC. This translates into CASSFIQATYNEQFF.

This clonotype was seen repeatedly, ten times or more. The chain has TRBV3-1 and TRBJ2-7, with 13 bases lining up with TRBD2. From germline, CDR1 is LGHDT and CDR2 YNNKEL (reference sequence). The CDR3 has 16 residues. The V gene end was trimmed by 3 bases and the J gene end by 9 bases; junction bases not matched to a gene: 11. The CDR3 spells CASSHSEGLAGLAQYF. In DNA form, the CDR3 reads TGTGCCAGCAGCCACTCCGAGGGACTAGCGGGGTTGGCGCAGTACTTC.

This clonotype was detected a few times. The chain employs TRBV20-1 and TRBJ1-5; no reliable D call. This CDR3 has 9 amino acids. Trimming cost V 5 bases and J 9 bases, with 5 bases left between them. Germline V gene data show CDR1 as DFQATT and CDR2 as SNEGSKA (reference sequence). CDR3 in amino acids: CSAGRPQHF. The CDR3 DNA reads as TGCAGTGCTGGCCGGCCCCAGCATTTT.

This clonotype was observed many times. This chain joins TRBV27 and TRBJ2-7, with D uncertain. Germline CDR1 is MNHEY and CDR2 is SMNVEV (reference sequence). The CDR3 is made up of 13 amino acids. Trimming shortened V by 6 bases and J by 7 bases, and 16 bases separated the two germline ends. In nucleotides, the CDR3 is TGTGCCAGCAGCCCCAGGAGAGATGGGGAGCAGTACGTC. Protein sequence: CASSPRRDGEQYV.

This clonotype was detected many times. The DNA for the CDR3 is TGTGCCAGCAGCCACATTACAGCTGAAGCTTTCTTT. Encoded protein: CASSHITAEAFF. V and J are TRBV14 and TRBJ1-1; D gene unclear. CDR1 and CDR2 from the germline V gene are SGHDN and FVKESK. The CDR3 is made up of 12 amino acids. V was clipped by 3 bases and J by 6 bases, with 8 bases between them.

This clonotype has at least ten counts. This rearrangement joins TRBV5-1 to TRBJ2-3, with 10 bases aligning to TRBD2. Germline V lookup: CDR1 SGHRS, CDR2 YFSETQ. CDR3 size: 17 residues. J lost 4 bases, V lost 0 bases, and 8 bases had no gene match. CDR3 protein: CASSLGPSGGFSDTQYF. CDR3 nucleotide sequence: TGCGCCAGCAGCTTGGGCCCTAGCGGGGGTTTTTCAGATACGCAGTATTTT. The full variable domain, rest sourced from reference TRBV5-1 and TRBJ2-3, is KAGVTQTPRYLIKTRGQQVTLSCSPISGHRSVSWYQQTPGQGLQFLFEYFSETQRNKGNFPGRFSGRQFSNSRSEMNVSTLELGDSALYLCASSLGPSGGFSDTQYFGPGTRLTVL.

This clonotype was counted only a few times. The rearrangement links TRBV12-3 or TRBV12-4 to TRBJ2-1, with D perhaps TRBD2 (5 bases). Trimming took off 7 bases at V and 8 bases at J, with 27 bases between the two ends. This CDR3 is 17 amino acids long. The CDR3 bases are TGTGCCAGCACCCTACCAGGTAGAGGGCGCCTTTCGGATGAGCAGTTCTTC. Protein sequence: CASTLPGRGRLSDEQFF.

This rearrangement joins TRBV5-4 to TRBJ2-1; perhaps D is TRBD1 or TRBD2 (5 bases each). CDR3 length equals 15 residues. Germline V gene data show CDR1 as SGHNT and CDR2 as YYREEE (reference sequence). V was clipped by 7 bases and J by 3 bases, with 17 bases between them. The CDR3 sequence: CASGSGTDGYNEQFF. The CDR3, as DNA: TGTGCCAGCGGCTCTGGGACGGACGGCTACAATGAGCAGTTCTTC.

This clonotype showed up just a few times. The V gene is TRBV19, the J gene TRBJ2-5; D gene ambiguous. The length of the CDR3 is 16 residues. The germline V gene encodes CDR1 LNHDA and CDR2 SQIVND (reference sequence). V was pared by 3 bases and J by 2 bases, with 16 bases between. CDR3 DNA sequence: TGTGCCAGTAGTATTTCGCGAGGCGTTCAACAAGAGACCCAGTACTTC. As protein: CASSISRGVQQETQYF.

The chain employs TRBV29-1 and TRBJ2-1; tentative D call: TRBD1 (5 bases). Per germline, CDR1 SQVTM and CDR2 ANQGSEA. This CDR3 spans 14 amino acids. The V gene lost 3 bases and the J gene lost 0 bases, with 9 bases spanning the gap. In DNA, the CDR3 is TGCAGCGTTGACCAACAGGACTCCTACAATGAGCAGTTCTTC. Its protein product is CSVDQQDSYNEQFF.

The chain is built from TRBV4-3 and TRBJ2-7; D gene unclear. V was trimmed by 3 bases and J by 6 bases, leaving 12 bases between them. This CDR3 region has 13 residues. Germline CDR1 reads LGHNA; CDR2 reads YSLEER. For the CDR3, the DNA is TGCGCCAGCAGCCACTACAGACACAGCGAGCAGTACGTC. This encodes CASSHYRHSEQYV.

This clonotype is medium-sized (0.01 to 0.1%). The V gene is TRBV4-3, the J gene TRBJ2-6; D ambiguous. Deletions cut 1 base from V and 0 bases from J, with 10 bases between. Germline V CDR1 and CDR2: LGHNA, YSLEER. The CDR3 has 17 residues. CDR3 residues: CASSQGSSPSGANVLTF. The DNA of the CDR3 is TGCGCCAGCAGCCAAGGGTCCAGCCCCTCTGGGGCCAACGTCCTGACTTTC.

At least ten counts were recorded for this clonotype. J is TRBJ2-7 and V is TRBV11-2; D gene uncertain. The length of the CDR3 is 13 residues. Germline CDR1 and CDR2: SGHAT and FQNNGV. The V end was cut by 2 bases, the J end by 4 bases, with 9 bases between. Here the CDR3 DNA reads TGTGCCAGCAGCTTATATGTGGGGTACGAGCAGTACTTC. Its protein is CASSLYVGYEQYF. The whole variable domain, filled in from reference TRBV11-2 and TRBJ2-7, reads EAGVAQSPRYKIIEKRQSVAFWCNPISGHATLYWYQQILGQGPKLLIQFQNNGVVDDSQLPKDRFSAERLKGVDSTLKIQPAKLEDSAVYLCASSLYVGYEQYFGPGTRLTVT.

In DNA, the CDR3 is TGCGCCAGCAGCTCGGGACGGAATAACTATGGCTACACCTTC. As protein: CASSSGRNNYGYTF. The V gene is TRBV5-1, the J gene TRBJ1-2, with D possibly TRBD1 on 5 matching bases. The germline gives CDR1 SGHRS, CDR2 YFSETQ. V was cut by 3 bases and J by 1 base, with 10 bases left in between. The CDR3 is 14 amino acids.

There are a few counts of this clonotype. The rearrangement joins TRBV6-2 or TRBV6-3 to TRBJ2-2, with D unclear. The CDR3 has 13 amino acids. Trimming cost V 2 bases and J 5 bases, with 6 bases left between them. The germline V gene encodes CDR1 MNHEY and CDR2 SVGEGT. CDR3 sequence reads: CASSYGETGELFF. CDR3 coding DNA: TGTGCCAGCAGTTACGGGGAAACCGGGGAGCTGTTTTTT.